This T cell receptor beta chain came from a study of CD8 T cells in Susac syndrome. RNA amounts of 0.5 to 1 ug underwent reverse transcription with random hexamers. TCRdb reanalysed the immunoSEQ multiplex PCR reads using MiXCR and keeps one entry per CDR3 protein. This table has 75,000 to 95,000 distinct CDR3 sequences, about 96% appearing once. With regard to this clonotype: The antigen is not known.

Study results and caveats: Clonal expansion of CD8+ cells in Susac peaked in TEMRA cells (and in active patients).

The TCR sequence derives from a human donor with Susac syndrome. The specimen sequenced was CD8+ T cells from PBMCs.

This chain's CDR3 is CASSPPLAGINTDTQYF. The CDR3 DNA follows: TGTGCCAGCTCACCACCTTTGGCCGGAATAAACACAGATACGCAGTATTTT. V is TRBV18 and J is TRBJ2-3; D gene unclear. Trimming stripped 0 bases from V and 2 bases from J, with 15 bases between. The V gene's germline CDR1 is KGHSH and CDR2 LQKENI. The CDR3 spans 17 residues.